The 31 T cell receptor beta chains given below trace back to one sample, sequenced in a study of T cell changes during pregnancy in multiple sclerosis (dated by TCRdb to about 2019). Libraries were constructed by the immunoSEQ multiplex PCR assay. The clones in this table, taken by TCRdb from immuneACCESS, are in-frame only. Not every clone is retained; where verified, under half of the shortfall comes from an unresolved V gene, and the cause of the rest is unknown. This sample comprises roughly 37,000 clones, 91% of them detected only once. Of the sample, 0.4% to 0.6% falls within the top ten clones. The material sequenced was CD4+ T cells from peripheral blood mononuclear cells, taken in the second trimester of pregnancy. These receptors all come from a female donor in good health, enrolled as a control in a pregnancy study.

This clone has just a few counts. The chain has TRBV19 and TRBJ1-1; possibly TRBD1 for D (5 bases). Germline V CDR1 and CDR2: LNHDA, SQIVND (reference sequence). Between the trimmed V and J ends, which lost 4 bases and 1 base, there was a span of 7 bases. The CDR3 is made up of 13 amino acids. CDR3 nucleotide sequence: TGTGCCAGTAGTACCGGACAGAACACTGAAGCTTTCTTT. Translating gives CASSTGQNTEAFF.

This clone showed up just once. The chain uses TRBV6-6 and TRBJ2-2; D is possibly TRBD2 (7 bases). The CDR3 is 15 amino acids. The ends were cut back, 6 bases at V and 1 base at J, with 12 bases in the middle. CDR1 and CDR2 (germline): MNHNY, SVGAGI (reference sequence). In DNA form, the CDR3 reads TGTGCCAGCAGGGGGGCTAGCGGGAACACCGGGGAGCTGTTTTTT. Translating gives CASRGASGNTGELFF.

This chain connects TRBV12-5 to TRBJ2-7, with 9 bases identical to TRBD1. Looked up from germline, CDR1 is LGHNT and CDR2 is FRNRAP. V shed 6 bases, J shed 5 bases, and the junction held 8 bases outside the gene matches. There are 14 residues in the CDR3. This CDR3 reads CASGNGTGYHEQYF. CDR3 nucleotide sequence: TGTGCTAGTGGCAACGGGACAGGGTACCACGAGCAGTACTTC.

This chain connects TRBV5-1 to TRBJ2-1; tentative D call: TRBD2 (6 bases). The CDR3 loop spans 17 amino acids. V lost 6 bases and J lost 0, with 19 bases in between. Germline CDR1 is SGHRS and CDR2 is YFSETQ. For the CDR3, the DNA is TGCGCCAGCACCCAGGGAGGCGGACCGAGCTCCTACAATGAGCAGTTCTTC. Protein sequence: CASTQGGGPSSYNEQFF.

The chain uses TRBV11-3 and TRBJ2-1; D may be TRBD1 (7 bases). This CDR3 region has 18 residues. Trimming cost V 0 bases and J 7 bases, with 22 bases left between them. The V gene's germline CDR1 is SGHNT and CDR2 YENEEA. The CDR3 here is CASSLDQGGSAKGNEQFF. DNA of the CDR3: TGTGCCAGCAGCTTAGATCAGGGGGGCTCCGCCAAAGGTAATGAGCAGTTCTTC.

The V call is TRBV11-3, the J call TRBJ2-1, with 7 bases lining up with TRBD2. This CDR3 contains 13 residues. J gave up 4 bases and V 5 bases, and 2 bases lay outside the gene matches. The V gene's germline CDR1 is SGHNT and CDR2 YENEEA. The CDR3 spells CASSRTRYNEQFF. The CDR3 bases are TGTGCCAGCAGCCGGACTAGGTACAATGAGCAGTTCTTC.

The chain uses TRBV19 and TRBJ1-1; D perhaps matches TRBD1 (6 bases). Trimming took 2 bases from V and 0 from J, leaving 16 bases between them. Per the germline V gene, CDR1 is LNHDA and CDR2 is SQIVND (reference sequence). The CDR3 loop spans 17 amino acids. CDR3 sequence: CASSIILGPGVNTEAFF. The CDR3 region has the DNA TGTGCCAGTAGTATAATTTTGGGTCCAGGGGTGAACACTGAAGCTTTCTTT.

The chain employs TRBV18 and TRBJ1-4, with D possibly being TRBD1 (5 bases). CDR3 length equals 13 residues. Germline loops: CDR1 KGHSH, CDR2 LQKENI. The V end lost 2 bases, the J end lost 6 bases, and 7 bases lay between the germline ends. The CDR3 spells CASSPGGDEKLFF. The CDR3 DNA reads TGTGCCAGCTCACCAGGAGGGGATGAAAAACTGTTTTTT.

The V gene is TRBV4-1, the J gene TRBJ1-2; 7 bases align to TRBD1. V lost 6 bases and J lost 6; bases outside the gene matches: 22. Germline loops: CDR1 MGHRA, CDR2 YSYEKL. The length of the CDR3 is 18 residues. This chain's CDR3 is CASRRTETGSLGRDGYTF. The CDR3 nucleotides read TGCGCCAGCAGGAGAACCGAGACAGGGAGTTTGGGGAGAGATGGCTACACCTTC.

The rearrangement links TRBV2 to TRBJ2-3; 11 bases fit TRBD2. The germline gives CDR1 SNHLY, CDR2 FYNNEI. J gave up 2 bases and V 6 bases, and 4 bases lay outside the gene matches. The CDR3 runs 15 residues. Here the CDR3 reads CASRRLAGNTDTQYF. Written as DNA, the CDR3 is TGTGCCAGCAGACGACTAGCGGGGAACACAGATACGCAGTATTTT.

As to this clone: Compared with germline, one end of the junction differs, possibly owing to a read error. This rearrangement joins TRBV7-9 to TRBJ1-3, with a tentative D call TRBD1 (5 bases). The CDR3 runs to 14 residues. CDR1 SEHNR and CDR2 FQNEAQ come from the germline V gene (reference sequence). The DNA of the CDR3 is TGCCGGGGGGACGGCGGGTCCTCTGGAAACACCATATATTTT. It translates to CRGDGGSSGNTIYF. Drawing the rest from reference TRBV7-9 and TRBJ1-3, the complete variable domain is DTGVSQNPRHKITKRGQNVTFRCDPISEHNRLYWYRQTLGQGPEFLTYFQNEAQLEKSRLLSDRFSAERPKGSFSTLEIQRTEQGDSAMYLCRGDGGSSGNTIYFGEGSWLTVV.

This chain connects TRBV6-1 to TRBJ1-6; weak D call: TRBD1 (6 bases). CDR1 is MNHNS, CDR2 SASEGT, per germline. Trimming removed 7 bases at V and 9 bases at J, with 16 bases between. The CDR3 runs 14 residues. The CDR3 DNA reads as TGTGCCAGCATTGAGGACAGCTTGCGTTCACCCCTCCACTTT. Translating it yields CASIEDSLRSPLHF.

This clone was seen only once. The J gene is TRBJ2-2, the V gene TRBV19; 9 nucleotides match TRBD1. Germline V gene lookup returns CDR1 LNHDA and CDR2 SQIVND (reference sequence). The CDR3 sequence is 17 residues long. With 4 bases clipped from V and 6 bases from J, the junction kept 12 bases outside the gene matches. The CDR3 loop is CASSKARNRGLPGELFF. CDR3 nucleotide sequence: TGTGCCAGTAGTAAGGCACGGAACAGGGGGCTTCCCGGGGAGCTGTTTTTT.

The sample holds one count of this clone. CDR3 nucleotide sequence: TGTGCCAGCAGCTTAGTAAGGGACAGGGGTTCTGCCGGGGCCAACGTCCTGACTTTC. It specifies CASSLVRDRGSAGANVLTF. The chain uses TRBV5-5 and TRBJ2-6; 10 nucleotides match TRBD1. CDR1 is SGHKS and CDR2 is YYEKEE in the germline V gene (reference sequence). The CDR3 is 19 amino acids. V was clipped by 2 bases and J by 4 bases; unmatched bases: 12.

The gene calls are TRBV6-1 and TRBJ2-7, with 9 bases matching TRBD1. This CDR3 is 15 amino acids long. CDR1 is MNHNS, CDR2 SASEGT, per germline. J lost 0 bases, V lost 3 bases, and 3 bases had no gene match. The CDR3 protein is CASSEGTGSSYEQYF. The CDR3 DNA reads TGTGCCAGCAGTGAGGGGACAGGGAGCTCCTACGAGCAGTACTTC.

This clone was seen a single time. For the CDR3, the DNA is TGTGCCAGTACACAAAACAGGGTTCGGGCTTTCTTT. This encodes CASTQNRVRAFF. This chain joins TRBV6-6 and TRBJ1-1, with D tentatively TRBD1 (6 bases). Germline V CDR1 and CDR2: MNHNY, SVGAGI (reference sequence). This CDR3 has 12 amino acids. With 9 bases removed from V and 11 bases from J, the gap between germline ends came to 19 bases.

V and J are TRBV25-1 and TRBJ2-1; the match to TRBD2 covers 13 bases. CDR1 and CDR2 from the germline V gene are MGHDK and SYGVNS. This CDR3 region has 16 residues. With 7 bases clipped from V and 7 bases from J, the junction kept 10 bases outside the gene matches. CDR3 sequence: CASKGTSGNGGNEQFF. In nucleotides, the CDR3 is TGTGCCAGCAAAGGGACTAGCGGGAATGGTGGGAATGAGCAGTTCTTC.

The rearrangement links TRBV11-2 to TRBJ2-3, with 8 bases aligning to TRBD2. V dropped 1 base and J dropped 1; count of bases not matched to a gene: 7. CDR3 length: 17 amino acids. Looked up from germline, CDR1 is SGHAT and CDR2 is FQNNGV. The CDR3, as DNA: TGTGCCAGCAGCTTAGTGGTGGTAGCGGGACGCACAGATACGCAGTATTTT. It specifies CASSLVVVAGRTDTQYF.

The rearrangement links TRBV7-2 to TRBJ2-3, with 9 bases lining up with TRBD2. J gave up 11 bases and V 3 bases, and 6 bases lay outside the gene matches. Germline assignment: CDR1 SGHTA and CDR2 FQGNSA. This CDR3 region has 13 residues. The CDR3 sequence: CASSFASGEKQYF. The CDR3, as DNA: TGTGCCAGCAGCTTCGCTAGCGGGGAAAAGCAGTATTTT.

This chain's CDR3 is CASSQGDPGTQETQYF. DNA for the CDR3: TGTGCCAGCAGCCAAGGAGACCCCGGGACTCAAGAGACCCAGTACTTC. This sequence joins TRBV4-2 and TRBJ2-5; tentative D call: TRBD2 (6 bases). Trimming left V 1 base short and J 2 bases short, with 14 bases between. The CDR3 has 16 residues. In germline, CDR1 is LGHNA, CDR2 YNFKEQ.

The CDR3 is CASSPLSGPYEQYF. CDR3 bases: TGTGCCAGCAGTCCCCTATCAGGGCCCTACGAGCAGTACTTC. The chain joins TRBV5-5 to TRBJ2-7, with D possibly TRBD1 on 5 matching bases. V dropped 5 bases and J dropped 2 bases, with 14 bases sitting between them. The CDR3 extends over 14 amino acids. Germline CDR1 is SGHKS and CDR2 is YYEKEE (reference sequence). Full variable domain (outside the CDR3, taken from reference TRBV5-5 and TRBJ2-7): DAGVTQSPTHLIKTRGQQVTLRCSPISGHKSVSWYQQVLGQGPQFIFQYYEKEERGRGNFPDRFSARQFPNYSSELNVNALLLGDSALYLCASSPLSGPYEQYFGPGTRLTVT.

This clone was seen a few times. The V and J genes are TRBV5-1 and TRBJ1-4; D remains ambiguous. With 4 bases removed from V and 3 bases from J, the gap between germline ends came to 7 bases. The CDR3 runs 13 residues. CDR1 is SGHRS and CDR2 is YFSETQ in the germline V gene. The CDR3 coding sequence is TGCGCCAGCAGCCGTACAGCTAATGAAAAACTGTTTTTT. Amino acid sequence: CASSRTANEKLFF.

The chain links TRBV28 to TRBJ2-3; a weak D match, TRBD2 (6 bases). The germline V gene has CDR1 MDHEN and CDR2 SYDVKM. The CDR3 has 14 amino acids. V lost 5 bases and J 2 bases, leaving 11 bases between the germline ends. The CDR3 here is CASSTGLPTDTQYF. CDR3 nucleotides: TGTGCCAGCAGTACGGGACTCCCCACAGATACGCAGTATTTT.

This clone appeared a single time. This rearrangement joins TRBV5-4 to TRBJ2-7, with D possibly TRBD1 on 6 matching bases. The CDR3 extends over 13 amino acids. The germline V gene encodes CDR1 SGHNT and CDR2 YYREEE (reference sequence). V was cut by 5 bases and J by 4 bases, with 13 bases left in between. This CDR3 reads CASSLPQGYEQYF. The CDR3 bases are TGTGCCAGCAGTCTACCACAGGGATACGAGCAGTACTTC.

The chain employs TRBV7-8 and TRBJ1-4; D perhaps matches TRBD1 (5 bases). Trimming stripped 4 bases from V and 7 bases from J, with 13 bases between. The CDR3 has 14 amino acids. Germline V gene data show CDR1 as SGHVS and CDR2 as FQNEAQ. The CDR3 loop is CASSSQQGREKLFF. CDR3 DNA sequence: TGTGCCAGCAGCTCCCAGCAGGGTCGTGAAAAACTGTTTTTT.

The CDR3 nucleotides read TGTGCCAGCCGTCCAGGAACCGGTTCCTTCTATGGCTACACCTTC. Amino acids: CASRPGTGSFYGYTF. The chain couples TRBV6-4 to TRBJ1-2; D ambiguous. Deletions cut 8 bases from V and 4 bases from J, with 20 bases between. Per germline, CDR1 MRHNA and CDR2 SNTAGT. This CDR3 has 15 residues.

The chain carries TRBV9 and TRBJ2-7, with D maybe TRBD2 (7 bases). Trimming stripped 3 bases from V and 3 bases from J, with 13 bases between. The CDR3 length is 14 residues. Germline CDR1 SGDLS, CDR2 YYNGEE. CDR3: CASSEGEGYYEQYF. CDR3 coding DNA: TGTGCCAGCAGCGAGGGGGAGGGGTACTACGAGCAGTACTTC.

This chain uses TRBV4-1 with TRBJ2-1; D ambiguous. Trimming stripped 0 bases from V and 8 bases from J, with 5 bases between. The CDR3 has 12 amino acids. Looked up from germline, CDR1 is MGHRA and CDR2 is YSYEKL. CDR3 DNA sequence: TGCGCCAGCAGCCAAGAATTCTATGAGCAGTTCTTC. Its translation is CASSQEFYEQFF.

This sequence joins TRBV7-8 and TRBJ2-7; no reliable D call. V shed 3 bases and J shed 1 base, with 7 bases lying between them. This CDR3 is built from 13 residues. The germline V gene encodes CDR1 SGHVS and CDR2 FQNEAQ. CDR3 amino acids: CASSFGGSYEQYF. In DNA, the CDR3 is TGTGCCAGCAGCTTCGGCGGTTCCTACGAGCAGTACTTC.

The chain has TRBV6-5 and TRBJ2-5; D call uncertain. The CDR3 loop spans 14 amino acids. Deletions cut 2 bases from V and 0 bases from J, with 7 bases between. Germline CDR1 reads MNHEY; CDR2 reads SVGAGI. In nucleotides, the CDR3 is TGTGCCAGCAGTTACGGCCCGTACCAAGAGACCCAGTACTTC. Encoded protein: CASSYGPYQETQYF.

The V call is TRBV5-6, the J call TRBJ2-7; 8 bases are shared with TRBD2. The V and J ends lost 6 bases and 6 bases, in that order; junction bases with no gene match: 2. The germline CDR1 and CDR2 sequences are SGHDT and YYEEEE. The CDR3 runs 11 residues. CDR3 protein: CASTAGGEQYF. The CDR3 DNA is TGTGCCAGCACCGCGGGGGGCGAGCAGTACTTC.